The clone carrying this T cell receptor beta chain was detected a few times. Its antigen is still unknown. The data were produced by immunoSEQ multiplex PCR, yet TCRdb's version contains in-frame clones alone and is incomplete. In the table there are under 95,000 clones, around 94% of which are singletons. This sample was included in a study of cytomegalovirus exposure and HLA in healthy donors. General study results and limits: Altogether, some 170 TCR beta chains were recorded as cytomegalovirus-associated.

V was pared by 2 bases and J by 5 bases, with 5 bases of the junction left unmatched. Germline CDR1 reads MDHEN; CDR2 reads SYDVKM. The CDR3 runs 15 residues. The TCR sequence derives from a woman aged 18 to 35 in good health and CMV-seropositive. The chain links TRBV28 to TRBJ2-3; 9 nucleotides line up with TRBD2. Source material: PBMCs. The CDR3 DNA sequence: TGTGCCAGCAGTTTAGCGGGGGGGCCAGGAGATACGCAGTATTTT. It codes for CASSLAGGPGDTQYF.